Listed below are T cell receptor beta chains from one sample, sequenced in a study of early T cells in non-severe SARS-CoV-2 infection. TCRdb re-derived calls from the 5' RACE reads in MiXCR, one entry per CDR3 protein. The table has 57,000 or so distinct CDR3 sequences, 5.6% seen once. The sequenced material came from whole blood. The receptors here all came from an adult who was a healthcare worker with PCR-confirmed SARS-CoV-2 infection or an uninfected control (not recorded which). The CDR3 runs from the conserved cysteine through the conserved F or W. Each record gives: clone size, J gene, V gene, D gene, CDR3 DNA, CDR3 protein. D genes are given only for firm matches. Size is omitted from some rows. Given values are once, few, many or a class for expanded clones.

clone size: NA; J gene: TRBJ2-7; V gene: TRBV29-1; D gene: TRBD2; CDR3 DNA: TGCAGCGTTTGGGGACTAGCGGGAGGGAACTCCTACGAGCAGTACTTC; CDR3 protein: CSVWGLAGGNSYEQYF
clone size: many; J gene: TRBJ2-4; V gene: TRBV29-1; D gene: TRBD2; CDR3 DNA: TGCAGCGTTGAGTCGGGGGGATTCGAAAACATTCAGTACTTC; CDR3 protein: CSVESGGFENIQYF
clone size: many; J gene: TRBJ1-1; V gene: TRBV4-3; D gene: TRBD1; CDR3 DNA: TGCGCCAGCAGCCAACGACAGGGGGCGGGTACTGAAGCTTTCTTT; CDR3 protein: CASSQRQGAGTEAFF
clone size: NA; J gene: TRBJ2-2; V gene: TRBV5-1; D gene: NA; CDR3 DNA: TGCGCCAGCAGCTCTTCCTCAGGGGGAGGTACCGGGGAGCTGTTTTTT; CDR3 protein: CASSSSSGGGTGELFF
clone size: many; J gene: TRBJ2-2; V gene: TRBV11-3; D gene: NA; CDR3 DNA: TGTGCCAGCAGCTTAGAGGGACAAGAGACCGGGGAGCTGTTTTTT; CDR3 protein: CASSLEGQETGELFF
clone size: few; J gene: TRBJ2-5; V gene: TRBV5-4; D gene: TRBD1; CDR3 DNA: TGTGCCAGCAGCACCACAGGGGTCCGGGAGACCCAGTACTTC; CDR3 protein: CASSTTGVRETQYF
clone size: many; J gene: TRBJ2-2; V gene: TRBV6-6; D gene: NA; CDR3 DNA: TGTGCCAGCAGCCCGGGGTGGGGGAACGCCGGGGAGCTGTTTTTT; CDR3 protein: CASSPGWGNAGELFF
clone size: many; J gene: TRBJ1-1; V gene: TRBV13; D gene: NA; CDR3 DNA: TGTGCCAGCAGCTCCGTTGGGCGGGTTAACACTGAAGCTTTCTTT; CDR3 protein: CASSSVGRVNTEAFF
clone size: many; J gene: TRBJ2-7; V gene: TRBV12-3/TRBV12-4; D gene: NA; CDR3 DNA: TGTGCCAGCAGTCCCAGGGTTTCCGCCGACGAGCAGTACTTC; CDR3 protein: CASSPRVSADEQYF
clone size: many; J gene: TRBJ2-3; V gene: TRBV5-1; D gene: NA; CDR3 DNA: TGCGCCAGAATAGCCCTCCGGAAATACACAGATACGCAGTATTTT; CDR3 protein: CARIALRKYTDTQYF
clone size: many; J gene: TRBJ1-1; V gene: TRBV15; D gene: NA; CDR3 DNA: TGTGCCACCAGCAAGTCCAGGGCGGTGAGCACTGAAGCTTTCTTT; CDR3 protein: CATSKSRAVSTEAFF
clone size: many; J gene: TRBJ2-1; V gene: TRBV6-6; D gene: NA; CDR3 DNA: TGTGCCAGCAGTCCACCTCAACGGGGAAATGAGCAGTTCTTC; CDR3 protein: CASSPPQRGNEQFF
clone size: many; J gene: TRBJ1-5; V gene: TRBV23-1; D gene: NA; CDR3 DNA: TGCGCCAGCAGTCAACGCCCGAGTAGCGGCAATCAGCCCCAGCATTTT; CDR3 protein: CASSQRPSSGNQPQHF
clone size: many; J gene: TRBJ1-5; V gene: TRBV6-2/TRBV6-3; D gene: NA; CDR3 DNA: TGTGCCAGCAGTCGGGGCCAGCCCCAGCATTTT; CDR3 protein: CASSRGQPQHF
clone size: few; J gene: TRBJ1-4; V gene: TRBV20-1; D gene: NA; CDR3 DNA: TGCAGTGCTCCTTTTCGGAGGGGGACGAACGGGAATGAAAAACTGTTTTTT; CDR3 protein: CSAPFRRGTNGNEKLFF
clone size: few; J gene: TRBJ2-5; V gene: TRBV27; D gene: NA; CDR3 DNA: TGTGCCAGCAGTTTATCGAGGGGGAAGGTCTGGGAGACCCAGTACTTC; CDR3 protein: CASSLSRGKVWETQYF
clone size: many; J gene: TRBJ2-7; V gene: TRBV6-6; D gene: NA; CDR3 DNA: TGTGCCAGCAGTCTAGAAGGGGGTCGCACTGTGTACGAGCAGTACTTC; CDR3 protein: CASSLEGGRTVYEQYF
clone size: NA; J gene: TRBJ2-5; V gene: TRBV3-1; D gene: NA; CDR3 DNA: TGTGCCAGCAGCCTATCCGGGGAAGAGACCCAGTACTTC; CDR3 protein: CASSLSGEETQYF
clone size: many; J gene: TRBJ1-6; V gene: TRBV27; D gene: TRBD1; CDR3 DNA: TGTGCCAGCAGTGCTCCACTTCGACAGGGGGCGCGGTCACCCCTCCACTTT; CDR3 protein: CASSAPLRQGARSPLHF
clone size: NA; J gene: TRBJ1-5; V gene: TRBV7-6; D gene: NA; CDR3 DNA: TGTGCCAGCAGCTTAGAGGGGGGGACCCAGCATTTT; CDR3 protein: CASSLEGGTQHF
clone size: few; J gene: TRBJ2-7; V gene: TRBV27; D gene: NA; CDR3 DNA: TGTGCCAGCAGCCCGGGACTGCGCGGGGAGCAGTACTTC; CDR3 protein: CASSPGLRGEQYF
clone size: many; J gene: TRBJ1-2; V gene: TRBV7-9; D gene: TRBD1; CDR3 DNA: TGTGCCAGCAGCTTACAGCGGACAGGGGCAAGTGATGGCTACACCTTC; CDR3 protein: CASSLQRTGASDGYTF
clone size: many; J gene: TRBJ2-1; V gene: TRBV20-1; D gene: NA; CDR3 DNA: TGCAGTGCTGAAACCCACTTAGGCTTACACAAGTCCTACAATGAGCAGTTCTTC; CDR3 protein: CSAETHLGLHKSYNEQFF
clone size: many; J gene: TRBJ2-1; V gene: TRBV6-6; D gene: NA; CDR3 DNA: TGTGCCAGCAGTTACCCAGACAGTTACTACAATGAGCAGTTCTTC; CDR3 protein: CASSYPDSYYNEQFF
clone size: few; J gene: TRBJ1-5; V gene: TRBV20-1; D gene: NA; CDR3 DNA: TGCAGTGCATTCAAGGGTGACAGTCTAAATCAGCCCCAGCATTTT; CDR3 protein: CSAFKGDSLNQPQHF
clone size: NA; J gene: TRBJ2-1; V gene: TRBV7-9; D gene: NA; CDR3 DNA: TGTGCCAGCAGCCTCGACTTGAGGATGAAGTTCTTC; CDR3 protein: CASSLDLRMKFF
clone size: NA; J gene: TRBJ1-5; V gene: TRBV19; D gene: NA; CDR3 DNA: TGTGCCAGTAGTATACTCGGCAGCCCCCATCAGCCCCAGCATTTT; CDR3 protein: CASSILGSPHQPQHF
clone size: many; J gene: TRBJ2-7; V gene: TRBV19; D gene: TRBD2; CDR3 DNA: TGTGCCAGTAGTATCCGGGGGGAATACGAGCAGTACTTC; CDR3 protein: CASSIRGEYEQYF
clone size: NA; J gene: TRBJ2-7; V gene: TRBV7-6; D gene: NA; CDR3 DNA: TGTGCCAGCACCCCGGGCCCCTGGAGGTACGAGCAGTACTTC; CDR3 protein: CASTPGPWRYEQYF
clone size: few; J gene: TRBJ2-1; V gene: TRBV7-2; D gene: TRBD2; CDR3 DNA: TGTGCCAGCAGCTTAGGAACGGGAGGGAATGAGCAGTTCTTC; CDR3 protein: CASSLGTGGNEQFF
clone size: many; J gene: TRBJ2-1; V gene: TRBV5-6; D gene: NA; CDR3 DNA: TGTGCCAGCAGCTGGGGGACGCTTAATGAGCAGTTCTTC; CDR3 protein: CASSWGTLNEQFF
clone size: many; J gene: TRBJ2-7; V gene: TRBV5-1; D gene: NA; CDR3 DNA: TGCGCCAGCAGCTTTGGCGAGGAGATTACGGCCGAGCAGTACTTC; CDR3 protein: CASSFGEEITAEQYF
clone size: many; J gene: TRBJ2-1; V gene: TRBV11-2; D gene: NA; CDR3 DNA: TGTGCCAGCAGCTTAATAGCGAATGAGCAGTTCTTC; CDR3 protein: CASSLIANEQFF
clone size: many; J gene: TRBJ1-4; V gene: TRBV5-1; D gene: NA; CDR3 DNA: TGCGCCAGCAGTCTGGAGACATATCGGGTGGGAGAAAAACTGTTTTTT; CDR3 protein: CASSLETYRVGEKLFF
clone size: many; J gene: TRBJ1-2; V gene: TRBV18; D gene: TRBD1; CDR3 DNA: TGTGCCAGCTCACCCGGGACAGGTTCTAACTATGGCTACACCTTC; CDR3 protein: CASSPGTGSNYGYTF
clone size: many; J gene: TRBJ1-6; V gene: TRBV6-5; D gene: NA; CDR3 DNA: TGTGCCAGCAGCGACAGGAGCTCCTATAATTCACCCCTCCACTTT; CDR3 protein: CASSDRSSYNSPLHF
clone size: many; J gene: TRBJ2-3; V gene: TRBV7-7; D gene: NA; CDR3 DNA: TGTGCTAGCAGCTTAGGGACGGCTAGCACAGATACGCAGTATTTT; CDR3 protein: CASSLGTASTDTQYF
clone size: many; J gene: TRBJ1-2; V gene: TRBV12-3/TRBV12-4; D gene: NA; CDR3 DNA: TGTGCCAGCACCGCCGGGACGGTCTCCTATGGCTACACCTTC; CDR3 protein: CASTAGTVSYGYTF
clone size: few; J gene: TRBJ1-3; V gene: TRBV7-8; D gene: NA; CDR3 DNA: TGTGCCAGCAGTCCAGTCAGGGGATCAGGAAACACCATATATTTT; CDR3 protein: CASSPVRGSGNTIYF
clone size: many; J gene: TRBJ2-3; V gene: TRBV7-2; D gene: TRBD2; CDR3 DNA: TGTGCCAGCAGCTTAGGTTTGGCGGGGGGGTTCTCAGATACGCAGTATTTT; CDR3 protein: CASSLGLAGGFSDTQYF
clone size: few; J gene: TRBJ2-5; V gene: TRBV7-2; D gene: NA; CDR3 DNA: TGTGCCAGCAGCCCAGGGTTCGTCTCGACCCAGTACTTC; CDR3 protein: CASSPGFVSTQYF
clone size: NA; J gene: TRBJ1-1; V gene: TRBV12-3/TRBV12-4; D gene: NA; CDR3 DNA: TGTGCCAGCAGTCTCTCGGCAGGGGCGAACACTGAAGCTTTCTTT; CDR3 protein: CASSLSAGANTEAFF
clone size: many; J gene: TRBJ1-1; V gene: TRBV6-1; D gene: NA; CDR3 DNA: TGTGCCAGCAGTGAAGAAGGGGGGACGAAGGGATCTAGCACTGAAGCTTTCTTT; CDR3 protein: CASSEEGGTKGSSTEAFF
clone size: NA; J gene: TRBJ2-5; V gene: TRBV24-1; D gene: NA; CDR3 DNA: TGTGCCACCAGTGACGGACACGGGGAGACCCAGTACTTC; CDR3 protein: CATSDGHGETQYF
clone size: many; J gene: TRBJ1-4; V gene: TRBV7-9; D gene: NA; CDR3 DNA: TGTGCCAGCAGCTTATCGGCCATTGAAAAACTGTTTTTT; CDR3 protein: CASSLSAIEKLFF
clone size: NA; J gene: TRBJ1-1; V gene: TRBV7-2; D gene: NA; CDR3 DNA: TGTGCCAGCAGCGGGAGGGGGGCGCAGGTGGCCGAAGCTTTCTTT; CDR3 protein: CASSGRGAQVAEAFF
clone size: many; J gene: TRBJ1-2; V gene: TRBV4-3; D gene: NA; CDR3 DNA: TGCGCCAGCAGCCAAGATAATGGAGGGATTCGTGGCTACACCTTC; CDR3 protein: CASSQDNGGIRGYTF
clone size: many; J gene: TRBJ2-7; V gene: TRBV29-1; D gene: TRBD2; CDR3 DNA: TGCAGCGCCGGACTAGCGGCCTACGAGCAGTACTTC; CDR3 protein: CSAGLAAYEQYF
clone size: NA; J gene: TRBJ2-7; V gene: TRBV5-6; D gene: NA; CDR3 DNA: TGTGCCAGCAGCTTCAGGCCCCCGAGCTCCTACGAGCAGTACTTC; CDR3 protein: CASSFRPPSSYEQYF
clone size: many; J gene: TRBJ2-7; V gene: TRBV27; D gene: NA; CDR3 DNA: TGTGCCAGCAGTTTATCGGGACCCGAGGAGCAGTACTTC; CDR3 protein: CASSLSGPEEQYF
clone size: NA; J gene: TRBJ1-5; V gene: TRBV9; D gene: NA; CDR3 DNA: TGTGCCAGCAGCGTAGACGGGCATCAGCCCCAGCATTTT; CDR3 protein: CASSVDGHQPQHF
clone size: NA; J gene: TRBJ1-1; V gene: TRBV6-2/TRBV6-3; D gene: TRBD1; CDR3 DNA: TGTGCCAGCAGTCGCCAGGACAGGGGGCGATCATTT; CDR3 protein: CASSRQDRGRSF
clone size: many; J gene: TRBJ2-5; V gene: TRBV25-1; D gene: TRBD1; CDR3 DNA: TGTGCCAGCAGTTTAAGGACAGGGCGAAGGGAGACCCAGTACTTC; CDR3 protein: CASSLRTGRRETQYF
clone size: few; J gene: TRBJ2-1; V gene: TRBV20-1; D gene: NA; CDR3 DNA: TGCAGTGCCCGACAGGTCAGCGGGCCCATTCATGAGCAGTTCTTC; CDR3 protein: CSARQVSGPIHEQFF